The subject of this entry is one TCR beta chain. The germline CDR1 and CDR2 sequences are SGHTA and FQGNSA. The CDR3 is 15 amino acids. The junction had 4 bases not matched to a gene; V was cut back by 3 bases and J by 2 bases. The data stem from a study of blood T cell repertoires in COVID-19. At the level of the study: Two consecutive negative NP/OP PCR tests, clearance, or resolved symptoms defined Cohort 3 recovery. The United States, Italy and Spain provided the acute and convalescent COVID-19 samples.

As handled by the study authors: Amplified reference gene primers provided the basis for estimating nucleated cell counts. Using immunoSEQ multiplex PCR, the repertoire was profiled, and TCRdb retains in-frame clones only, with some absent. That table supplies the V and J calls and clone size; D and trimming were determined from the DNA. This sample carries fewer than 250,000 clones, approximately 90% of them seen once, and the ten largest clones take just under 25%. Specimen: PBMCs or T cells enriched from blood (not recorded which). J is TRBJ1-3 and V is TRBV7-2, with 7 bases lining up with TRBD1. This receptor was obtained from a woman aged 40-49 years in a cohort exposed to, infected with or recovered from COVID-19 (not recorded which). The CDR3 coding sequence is TGTGCCAGCAGCTTCGCCGGGACAGCTGGAAACACCATATATTTT. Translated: CASSFAGTAGNTIYF.